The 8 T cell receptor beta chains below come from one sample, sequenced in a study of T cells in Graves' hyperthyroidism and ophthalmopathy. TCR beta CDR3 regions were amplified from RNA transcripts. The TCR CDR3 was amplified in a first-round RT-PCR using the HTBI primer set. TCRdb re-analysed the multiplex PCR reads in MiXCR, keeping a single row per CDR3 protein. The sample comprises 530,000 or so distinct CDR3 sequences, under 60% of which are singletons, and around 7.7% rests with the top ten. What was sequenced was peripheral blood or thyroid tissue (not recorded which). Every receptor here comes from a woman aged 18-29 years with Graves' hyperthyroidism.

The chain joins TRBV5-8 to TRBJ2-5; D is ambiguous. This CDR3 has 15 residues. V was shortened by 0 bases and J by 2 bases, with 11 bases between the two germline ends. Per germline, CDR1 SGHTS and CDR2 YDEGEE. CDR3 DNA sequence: TGTGCCAGCAGCTTGGGACCGATCGTTCAAGAGACCCAGTACTTC. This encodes CASSLGPIVQETQYF.

The CDR3 sequence: CASSQDFRHRGAGAFSYEQYF. DNA for the CDR3: TGTGCCAGCAGCCAAGATTTTAGGCACCGAGGGGCGGGAGCTTTTTCTTACGAGCAGTACTTC. V is TRBV14 and J is TRBJ2-7; 7 nucleotides line up with TRBD2. From germline, CDR1 is SGHDN and CDR2 FVKESK. J lost 4 bases, V lost 0 bases, and 24 bases had no gene match. The CDR3 runs to 21 residues.

As DNA, the CDR3 is TGTGCCAGCAGTGAGACGGCTAGCGCAAGGGGAGAGACCCAGTACTTC. Amino acid sequence: CASSETASARGETQYF. The V gene is TRBV2, the J gene TRBJ2-5, with D maybe TRBD2 (6 bases). Germline assignment: CDR1 SNHLY and CDR2 FYNNEI. The CDR3 has 16 residues. V was trimmed by 3 bases and J by 4 bases, leaving 18 bases between them.

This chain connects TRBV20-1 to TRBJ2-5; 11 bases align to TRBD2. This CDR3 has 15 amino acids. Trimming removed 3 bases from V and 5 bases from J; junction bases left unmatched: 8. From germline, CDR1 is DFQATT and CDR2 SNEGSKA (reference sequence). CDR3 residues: CSASTGLAAGETQYF. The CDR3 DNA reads TGCAGTGCTAGTACGGGACTAGCGGCCGGGGAGACCCAGTACTTC.

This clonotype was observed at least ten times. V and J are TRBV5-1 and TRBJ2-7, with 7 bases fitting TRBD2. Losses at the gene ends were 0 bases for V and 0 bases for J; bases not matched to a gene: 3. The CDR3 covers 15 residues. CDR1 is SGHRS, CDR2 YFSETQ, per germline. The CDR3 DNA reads TGCGCCAGCAGCTTGGGTTCTAGCGGCTCCTACGAGCAGTACTTC. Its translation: CASSLGSSGSYEQYF.

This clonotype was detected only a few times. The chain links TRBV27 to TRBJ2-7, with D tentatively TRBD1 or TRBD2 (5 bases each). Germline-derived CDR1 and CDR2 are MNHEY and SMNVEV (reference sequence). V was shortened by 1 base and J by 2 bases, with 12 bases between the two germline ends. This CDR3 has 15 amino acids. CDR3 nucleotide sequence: TGTGCCAGCAGTTTATATCCGGGGCCGACCTACGAGCAGTACTTC. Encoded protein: CASSLYPGPTYEQYF.

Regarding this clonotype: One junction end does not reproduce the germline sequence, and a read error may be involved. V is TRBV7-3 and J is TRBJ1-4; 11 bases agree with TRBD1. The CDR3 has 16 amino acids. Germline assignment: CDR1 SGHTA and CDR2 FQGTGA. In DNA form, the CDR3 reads TGTGCCAGCAGCTTAATTGGACAGGGGGCTTCTGAAAAACTGCTTTTT. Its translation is CASSLIGQGASEKLLF.

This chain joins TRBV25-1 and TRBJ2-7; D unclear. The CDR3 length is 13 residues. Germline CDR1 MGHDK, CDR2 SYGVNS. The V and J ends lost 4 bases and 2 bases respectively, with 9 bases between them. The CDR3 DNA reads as TGTGCCAGCAGTGCTAGAGGAACCTACGAGCAGTACTTC. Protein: CASSARGTYEQYF.